This T cell receptor beta chain came from a study of control samples from healthy donors and cancer patients. The germline V gene encodes CDR1 SGDLS and CDR2 YYNGEE. V shed 5 bases and J shed 6 bases, with 10 bases lying between them. The CDR3 covers 12 residues. The repertoire was sequenced with immunoSEQ multiplex PCR; TCRdb's copy has only in-frame clones and lacks some. The sample has some 120,000 clones, 75% to 95% seen once. The sequenced sample consisted of blood. This receptor was taken from a man aged 18 to 35 in good health. The chain couples TRBV9 to TRBJ2-3; D is possibly TRBD1 or TRBD2 (5 bases each). The CDR3 nucleotides are TGTGCCAGCAGAGGGACCGAGGATACGCAGTATTTT. Its protein is CASRGTEDTQYF. The whole variable domain, remainder taken from reference TRBV9 and TRBJ2-3, is DSGVTQTPKHLITATGQRVTLRCSPRSGDLSVYWYQQSLDQGLQFLIQYYNGEERAKGNILERFSAQQFPDLHSELNLSSLELGDSALYFCASRGTEDTQYFGPGTRLTVL.